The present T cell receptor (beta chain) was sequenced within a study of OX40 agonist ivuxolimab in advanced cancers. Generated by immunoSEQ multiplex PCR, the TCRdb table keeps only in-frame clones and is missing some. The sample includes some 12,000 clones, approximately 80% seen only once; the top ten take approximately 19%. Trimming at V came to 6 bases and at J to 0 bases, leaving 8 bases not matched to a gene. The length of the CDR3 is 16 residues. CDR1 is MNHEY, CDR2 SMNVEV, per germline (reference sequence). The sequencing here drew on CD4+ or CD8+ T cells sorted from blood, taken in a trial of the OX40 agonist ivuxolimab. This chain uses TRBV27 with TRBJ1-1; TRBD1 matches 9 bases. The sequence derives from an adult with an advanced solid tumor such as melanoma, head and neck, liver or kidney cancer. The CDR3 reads CASSPIGQGMNTEAFF. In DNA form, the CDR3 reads TGTGCCAGCAGCCCTATCGGACAGGGGATGAACACTGAAGCTTTCTTT.